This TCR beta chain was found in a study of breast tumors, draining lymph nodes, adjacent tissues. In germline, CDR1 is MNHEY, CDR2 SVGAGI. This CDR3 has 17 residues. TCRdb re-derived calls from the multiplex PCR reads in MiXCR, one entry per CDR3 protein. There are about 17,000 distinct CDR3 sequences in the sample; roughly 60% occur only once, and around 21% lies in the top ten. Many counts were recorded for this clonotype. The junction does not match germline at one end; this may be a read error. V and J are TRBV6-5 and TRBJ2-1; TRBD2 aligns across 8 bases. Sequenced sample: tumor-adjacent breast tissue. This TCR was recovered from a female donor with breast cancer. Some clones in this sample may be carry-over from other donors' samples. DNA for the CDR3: TGTGCCAGCAGTCACTCGCCAACTAGCGGACACGACAATGAGCAGTTCTTC. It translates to CASSHSPTSGHDNEQFF.